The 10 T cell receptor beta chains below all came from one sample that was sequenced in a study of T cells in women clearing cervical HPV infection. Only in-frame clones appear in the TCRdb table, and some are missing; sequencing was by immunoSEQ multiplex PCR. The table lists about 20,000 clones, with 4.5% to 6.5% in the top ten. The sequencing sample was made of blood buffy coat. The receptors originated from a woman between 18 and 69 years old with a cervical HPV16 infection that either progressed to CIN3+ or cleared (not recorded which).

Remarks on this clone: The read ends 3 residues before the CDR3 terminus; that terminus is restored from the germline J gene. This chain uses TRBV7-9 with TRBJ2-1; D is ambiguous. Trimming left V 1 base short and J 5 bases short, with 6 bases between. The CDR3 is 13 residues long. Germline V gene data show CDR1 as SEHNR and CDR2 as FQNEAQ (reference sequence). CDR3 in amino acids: CASSLDADNEQFF. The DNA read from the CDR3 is TGTGCCAGCAGCTTAGACGCGGACAATGAG.

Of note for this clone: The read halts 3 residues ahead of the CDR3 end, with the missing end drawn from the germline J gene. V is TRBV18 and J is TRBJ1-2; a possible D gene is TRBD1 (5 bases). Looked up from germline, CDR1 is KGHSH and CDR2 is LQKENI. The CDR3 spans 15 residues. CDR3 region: CASSPPMGLERGYTF. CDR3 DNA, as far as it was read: TGTGCCAGCTCACCACCGATGGGACTCGAAAGGGGC.

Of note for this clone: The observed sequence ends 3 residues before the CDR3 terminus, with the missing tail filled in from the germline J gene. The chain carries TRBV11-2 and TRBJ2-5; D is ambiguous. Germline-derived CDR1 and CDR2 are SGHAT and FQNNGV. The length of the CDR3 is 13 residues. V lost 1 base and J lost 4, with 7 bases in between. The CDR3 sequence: CASSLAGRETQYF. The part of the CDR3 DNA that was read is TGTGCCAGCAGCTTAGCAGGTCGAGAGACC.

The CDR3 spells CASSVGTGAKEAFF. The sequenced part of the CDR3 DNA is TGTGCCAGCAGCGTAGGGACAGGGGCGAAAGAA. The J gene is TRBJ1-1, the V gene TRBV5-4; 10 nucleotides line up with TRBD1. The read ends 3 residues early relative to the CDR3; the germline J gene fills the gap. Germline CDR1 reads SGHNT; CDR2 reads YYREEE (reference sequence). The CDR3 runs to 14 residues.

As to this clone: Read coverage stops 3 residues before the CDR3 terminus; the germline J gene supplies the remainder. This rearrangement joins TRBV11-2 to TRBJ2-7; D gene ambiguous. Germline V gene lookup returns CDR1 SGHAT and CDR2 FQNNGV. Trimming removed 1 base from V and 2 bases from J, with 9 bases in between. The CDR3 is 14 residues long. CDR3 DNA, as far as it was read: TGTGCCAGCAGCTTAGGGGTGCTAGCCTACGAG. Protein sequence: CASSLGVLAYE. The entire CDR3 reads CASSLGVLAYEQYF. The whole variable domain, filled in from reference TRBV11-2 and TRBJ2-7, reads EAGVAQSPRYKIIEKRQSVAFWCNPISGHATLYWYQQILGQGPKLLIQFQNNGVVDDSQLPKDRFSAERLKGVDSTLKIQPAKLEDSAVYLCASSLGVLAYEQYFGPGTRLTVT.

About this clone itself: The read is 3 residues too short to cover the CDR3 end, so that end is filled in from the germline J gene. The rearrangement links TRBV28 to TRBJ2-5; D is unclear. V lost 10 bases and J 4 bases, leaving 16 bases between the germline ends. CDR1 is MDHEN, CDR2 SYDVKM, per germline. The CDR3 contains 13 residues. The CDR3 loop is CATTSGVPETQYF. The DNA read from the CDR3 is TGTGCCACCACTTCGGGTGTGCCAGAGACC.

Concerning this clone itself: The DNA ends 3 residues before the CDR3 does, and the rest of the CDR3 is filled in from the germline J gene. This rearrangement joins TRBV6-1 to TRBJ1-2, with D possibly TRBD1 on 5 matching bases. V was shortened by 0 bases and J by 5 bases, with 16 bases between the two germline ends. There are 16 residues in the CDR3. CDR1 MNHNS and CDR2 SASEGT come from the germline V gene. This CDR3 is CASSEAGQGGGYGYTF. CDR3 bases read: TGTGCCAGCAGTGAAGCGGGGCAGGGAGGAGGATATGGC.

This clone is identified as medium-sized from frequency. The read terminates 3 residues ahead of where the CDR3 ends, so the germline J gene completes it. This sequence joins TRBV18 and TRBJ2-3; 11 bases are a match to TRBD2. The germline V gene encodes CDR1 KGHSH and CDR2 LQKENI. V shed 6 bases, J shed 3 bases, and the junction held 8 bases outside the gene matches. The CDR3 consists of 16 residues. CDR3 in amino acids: CASSSYASGGTDTQYF. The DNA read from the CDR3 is TGTGCCAGCTCCTCGTACGCTAGCGGGGGGACAGATACG.

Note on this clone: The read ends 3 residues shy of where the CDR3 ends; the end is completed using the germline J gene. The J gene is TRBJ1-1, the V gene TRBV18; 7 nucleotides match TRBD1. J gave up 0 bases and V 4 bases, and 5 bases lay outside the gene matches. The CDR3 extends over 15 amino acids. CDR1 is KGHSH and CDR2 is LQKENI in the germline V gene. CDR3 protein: CASSHSGTVNTEAFF. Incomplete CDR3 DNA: TGTGCCAGCTCACACTCCGGGACAGTGAACACTGAA.

CDR3 region: CASSPSGQGIYGYTF. The sequenced CDR3 bases are TGTGCCAGCAGCCCCAGCGGACAGGGTATCTATGGC. This sequence joins TRBV7-2 and TRBJ1-2, with 8 nucleotides matching TRBD1. The missing CDR3 end, 3 residues past where the read stops, is filled in from the germline J gene. Germline V gene data show CDR1 as SGHTA and CDR2 as FQGNSA. J was trimmed by 4 bases and V by 5 bases; bases with no gene match: 9. This CDR3 region has 15 residues.